These 2 T cell receptor beta chains share one sample of origin, sequenced in a study of blood T cells in healthy people across ages. Sample-barcoded 5' priming and a J-beta primer mix drove a second PCR of about 6 to 12 cycles. One entry per CDR3 protein results from TCRdb running MiXCR on the 5' RACE reads. Found here are about 1,600,000 distinct CDR3 sequences, 35% to 45% of them singletons; the top ten hold 7.9%. Sample: blood. The receptors come from a young woman in good health.

This clonotype was detected a few times. The chain employs TRBV6-5 and TRBJ2-5, with 7 bases lining up with TRBD2. Per germline, CDR1 MNHEY and CDR2 SVGAGI. The CDR3 consists of 16 residues. V lost 7 bases and J lost 2; bases outside the gene matches: 13. The CDR3 DNA sequence: TGTGCCAGCACCCCTCGAGCTAGCGGATATCAAGAGACCCAGTACTTC. Protein: CASTPRASGYQETQYF.

The chain links TRBV20-1 to TRBJ2-3; TRBD2 agrees at 7 bases. The CDR3 extends over 13 amino acids. The germline CDR1 and CDR2 sequences are DFQATT and SNEGSKA (reference sequence). J gave up 6 bases and V 8 bases, and 11 bases lay outside the gene matches. The CDR3 is CSIPAGKLDTQYF. In DNA form, the CDR3 reads TGCAGTATTCCAGCGGGAAAGTTGGATACGCAGTATTTT.